Listed below are T cell receptor beta chains from one sample, sequenced in a study of patients and donors after allogeneic stem cell transplantation. TCRdb re-called the RT-PCR reads through MiXCR, storing one row per CDR3 protein. The sample has 900,000 to 1,000,000 distinct CDR3 sequences, around 17% seen once. The sequenced sample was blood, either unsorted or a sorted T cell fraction (not recorded which). These receptors all come from a human donor who was either an allogeneic HSCT recipient or a stem cell or donor lymphocyte infusion donor (not recorded which). It is not recorded whose cells these are; they may come from a transplant donor. CDR3s include the opening cysteine and the closing phenylalanine or tryptophan. D genes are given only for firm matches. Some rows have no size entry. The others give once, few or many, or a class for an expanded clone.

TRBJ2-2 . . TRBV20-1 CSALQNTGELFF TGCAGTGCTCTCCAGAACACCGGGGAGCTGTTTTTT
TRBJ1-2 . few TRBV29-1 CSGGGLVNYGYTF TGCAGCGGGGGGGGGTTAGTAAACTATGGCTACACCTTC
TRBJ2-5 TRBD2 many TRBV29-1 CSVEDRGVGETQYF TGCAGCGTTGAAGATCGGGGGGTCGGGGAGACCCAGTACTTC
TRBJ1-2 . few TRBV10-3 CAISVRGGLNNYGYTF TGTGCCATCAGTGTTCGGGGGGGGCTTAATAACTATGGCTACACCTTC
TRBJ1-1 . . TRBV20-1 CSAIERGGLNTEAFF TGCAGTGCCATAGAACGGGGGGGTCTGAACACTGAAGCTTTCTTT
TRBJ2-5 . . TRBV24-1 CATSDLRSGVGETQYF TGTGCCACCAGTGATTTGCGGTCCGGCGTAGGAGAGACCCAGTACTTC
TRBJ2-7 TRBD1 few TRBV24-1 CATSEGTGGLSYEQYF TGTGCCACCAGTGAAGGGACAGGGGGCCTGTCCTACGAGCAGTACTTC
TRBJ2-1 . . TRBV3-1 CASSSAHNEQFF TGTGCCAGCAGCTCCGCCCACAATGAGCAGTTCTTC
TRBJ2-1 . few TRBV11-2 CASSRRTALALGNEQFF TGTGCCAGCAGCCGGAGGACGGCGTTGGCGCTAGGGAATGAGCAGTTCTTC
TRBJ2-3 TRBD2 many TRBV2 CASSELAGRSITQYF TGTGCCAGCAGCGAACTAGCGGGAAGGTCGATTACGCAGTATTTT
TRBJ2-1 . few TRBV11-3 CASSSPGLGNEQFF TGTGCCAGCAGCTCCCCAGGACTTGGGAATGAGCAGTTCTTC
TRBJ1-1 . few TRBV5-1 CASSLAPGQGRTEAFF TGCGCCAGCAGCTTGGCCCCGGGACAAGGACGCACTGAAGCTTTCTTT
TRBJ1-5 . . TRBV20-1 CSARDGMQPQHF TGCAGTGCTAGAGATGGGATGCAGCCCCAGCATTTT
TRBJ1-2 TRBD1 . TRBV27 CASSFGRGQGGYTF TGTGCCAGCAGTTTCGGGAGAGGACAGGGTGGCTACACCTTC
TRBJ2-5 TRBD2 . TRBV27 CASTTAGWGQETQYF TGTGCCAGCACCACAGCGGGATGGGGCCAAGAGACCCAGTACTTC
TRBJ2-7 . . TRBV7-2 CAAGLASRYEQYF TGTGCCGCGGGGTTAGCTTCACGGTACGAGCAGTACTTC
TRBJ2-5 TRBD1 . TRBV3-1 CASSPWTGTVETQYF TGTGCCAGCAGCCCCTGGACAGGGACGGTGGAGACCCAGTACTTC
TRBJ2-1 TRBD2 . TRBV18 CASSPLAGGPENEQFF TGTGCCAGCTCACCCTTAGCGGGAGGCCCCGAGAATGAGCAGTTCTTC
TRBJ2-1 . few TRBV13 CASSSTPNEQFF TGTGCCAGCAGTTCAACCCCCAATGAGCAGTTCTTC
TRBJ2-1 TRBD1 . TRBV6-1 CASGQGARYEQFF TGTGCCAGCGGACAGGGGGCGAGGTATGAGCAGTTCTTC
TRBJ2-7 . . TRBV20-1 CSANRGKDEQYF TGCAGTGCGAACCGGGGGAAGGACGAGCAGTACTTC
TRBJ1-6 . . TRBV20-1 CSGGRAYNSPLHF TGCAGCGGTGGGAGGGCATATAATTCACCCCTCCACTTT
TRBJ2-2 . . TRBV12-5 CASLRQDKFTGELFF TGTGCTAGCCTCCGACAGGACAAATTCACCGGGGAGCTGTTTTTT